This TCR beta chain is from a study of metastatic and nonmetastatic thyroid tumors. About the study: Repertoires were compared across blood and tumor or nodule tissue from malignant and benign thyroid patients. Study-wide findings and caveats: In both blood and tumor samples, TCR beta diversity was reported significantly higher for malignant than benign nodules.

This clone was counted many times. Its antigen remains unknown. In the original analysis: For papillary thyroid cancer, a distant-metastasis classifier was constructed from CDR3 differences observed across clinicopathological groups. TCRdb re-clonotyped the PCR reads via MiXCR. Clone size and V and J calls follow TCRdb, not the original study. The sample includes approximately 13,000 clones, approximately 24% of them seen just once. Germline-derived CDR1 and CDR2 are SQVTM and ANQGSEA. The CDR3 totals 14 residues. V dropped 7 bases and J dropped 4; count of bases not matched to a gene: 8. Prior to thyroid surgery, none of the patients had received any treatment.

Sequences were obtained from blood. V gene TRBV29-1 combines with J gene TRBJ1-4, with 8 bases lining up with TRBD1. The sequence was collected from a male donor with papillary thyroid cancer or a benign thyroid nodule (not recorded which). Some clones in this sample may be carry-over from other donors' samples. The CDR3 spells CSASSRGHNEKLFF. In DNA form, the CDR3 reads TGCAGCGCATCATCCAGGGGGCATAATGAAAAACTGTTTTTT.